This is a list of T cell receptor beta chains from one sample in a study of OX40 agonist ivuxolimab in advanced cancers. Assay: immunoSEQ multiplex PCR; the TCRdb copy retains only in-frame clones and omits some. The sample shows about 66,000 clones, roughly 80% of them seen only once. The sample was CD4+ or CD8+ T cells sorted from blood, taken in a trial of the OX40 agonist ivuxolimab. These receptors came from an adult with an advanced solid tumor such as melanoma, head and neck, liver or kidney cancer. The CDR3 runs from the conserved cysteine through the conserved F or W.

v_gene	j_gene	len	CDR3aa
TRBV19	TRBJ2-5	13	CASSHTGGETQYF
TRBV19	TRBJ1-1	18	CASSMIPGTGVIDTEAFF
TRBV19	TRBJ2-6	15	CASSMQGAGANVLTF
TRBV9	TRBJ2-7	15	CASSVVAESSYEQYF
TRBV5-1	TRBJ2-5	14	CASSLVPGGETQYF
TRBV6-4	TRBJ1-2	15	CASSDQDRGNYGYTF
TRBV7-3	TRBJ1-3	15	CASSPGDRAGNTIYF
TRBV9	TRBJ1-3	16	CASSPQGVGAGNTIYF
TRBV14	TRBJ2-7	12	CASSQGTYEQYF
TRBV5-1	TRBJ1-1	20	CASSLLLGWTREGANTEAFF
TRBV20-1	TRBJ1-4	11	CSARALEKLFF
TRBV19	TRBJ1-2	13	CASSTIAGDGYTF
TRBV6-5	TRBJ2-3	16	CASSYTQRNPLDTQYF
TRBV19	TRBJ1-3	14	CASSQLSSGNTIYF
TRBV5-1	TRBJ2-3	13	CASSLAGTDTQYF
TRBV5-1	TRBJ2-5	13	CASSLGGRETQYF
TRBV30	TRBJ2-4	15	CAWSVPGVAKNIQYF
TRBV20-1	TRBJ1-4	11	CSAAQGEKLFF
TRBV7-7	TRBJ2-5	13	CASSRTARETQYF
TRBV28	TRBJ2-2	19	CASSFARDLDSGSTGELFF
TRBV2	TRBJ2-5	16	CASSEWRTEEKETQYF
TRBV28	TRBJ2-2	16	CASSLLASGDTGELFF
TRBV13	TRBJ2-1	13	CASSLALQNEQFF
TRBV2	TRBJ2-3	14	CASRMGVPTDTQYF
TRBV2	TRBJ2-1	13	CASALRGTPEQFF
TRBV4-1	TRBJ2-3	15	CASSQDVGGTDTQYF
TRBV29-1	TRBJ1-2	11	CSVTGGDGYTF